The source of this TCR beta chain is a study of a mutant IDH1 vaccine in newly diagnosed glioma. Study-level information: Vaccines were begun 4-6 weeks after radiotherapy alone, or with temozolomide cycles. Study results and caveats: Shifts in the top peripheral T cell clonotypes seemed unrelated to pseudoprogression.

Regarding this clone: Its cognate antigen is unknown.

Germline assignment: CDR1 SGHKS and CDR2 YYEKEE (reference sequence). Unmatched junction bases numbered 5, after V lost 0 bases and J lost 8 bases. This CDR3 region has 15 residues. Time point specified: week 35, safety follow-up. Vaccination used 300 ug of mutant IDH1 20-mer peptide per dose, with topical imiquimod. Those who donated had recent WHO grade 3 or 4 IDH1-mutant, ATRX-lost astrocytomas. Here immunoSEQ multiplex PCR was the method, and the copy in TCRdb shows in-frame clones only, minus some. The sample yields about 30,000 clones, 78% seen once. Material: PBMCs, obtained from a glioma patient whose treatment included an IDH1 peptide vaccine. The rearrangement joins TRBV5-5 to TRBJ2-4, with 10 bases lining up with TRBD1. The source is a woman aged 40 to 50 with glioma. The CDR3 loop reads CASSLELGQGHIQYF. The DNA of the CDR3 is TGTGCCAGCAGCTTGGAATTGGGACAGGGGCACATTCAGTACTTC.